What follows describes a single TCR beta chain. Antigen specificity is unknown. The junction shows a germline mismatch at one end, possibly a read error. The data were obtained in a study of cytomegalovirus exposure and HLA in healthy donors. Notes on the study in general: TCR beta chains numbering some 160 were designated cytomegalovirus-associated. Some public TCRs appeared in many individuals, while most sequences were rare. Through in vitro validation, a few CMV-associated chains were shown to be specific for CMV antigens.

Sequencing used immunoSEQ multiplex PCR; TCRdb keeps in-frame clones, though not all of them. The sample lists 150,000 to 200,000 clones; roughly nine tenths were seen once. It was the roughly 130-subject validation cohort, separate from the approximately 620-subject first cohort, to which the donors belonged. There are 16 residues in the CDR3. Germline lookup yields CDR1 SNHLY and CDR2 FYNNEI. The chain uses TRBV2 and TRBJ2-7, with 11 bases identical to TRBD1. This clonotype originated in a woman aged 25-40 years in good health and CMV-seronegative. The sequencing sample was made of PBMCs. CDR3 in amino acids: CASREDEGQGVIEQYF. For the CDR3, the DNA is TGTGCCAGCCGTGAGGATGAGGGACAGGGGGTAATCGAGCAGTACTTC.